A selection of T cell receptor beta chains follows, all from one sample in a study of T cell responses to AZD1222 COVID-19 vaccine. Sequencing used immunoSEQ multiplex PCR; TCRdb keeps in-frame clones, though not all of them. Here the sample spans about 180,000 clones, around nine tenths being singletons. This material consisted of peripheral blood, taken on day 0 of AZD1222 vaccination. The source is an adult in good health. The CDR3 runs from the conserved cysteine through the conserved F or W. Fields, in order: J gene, D gene, V gene, clone size, CDR3 protein, CDR3 DNA. A D gene is named only where the DNA matches it firmly. The listing skips clone size in some rows; elsewhere it reads once, few, many or a size class.

TRBJ1-1 | - | TRBV28 | - | CASTTVNTEAFF | TGTGCCAGTACGACAGTTAACACTGAAGCTTTCTTT
TRBJ1-1 | TRBD1 | TRBV15 | - | CATSPRTGSLAEAFF | TGTGCCACCAGCCCACGGACAGGGTCTTTGGCTGAAGCTTTCTTT
TRBJ1-5 | - | TRBV7-6 | - | CASSLGLNQPQHF | TGTGCCAGCAGTCTGGGCCTCAATCAGCCCCAGCATTTT
TRBJ1-4 | TRBD1 | TRBV29-1 | - | CSGGQGRNEKLFF | TGCAGCGGGGGACAGGGGCGTAATGAAAAACTGTTTTTT
TRBJ2-7 | TRBD2 | TRBV10-3 | - | CAISPAGDEQYF | TGTGCCATCAGTCCCGCGGGAGACGAGCAGTACTTC
TRBJ1-5 | - | TRBV6-1 | - | CASSEQGLGNQPQHF | TGTGCCAGCAGTGAACAGGGTTTGGGCAATCAGCCCCAGCATTTT
TRBJ1-5 | - | TRBV1 | - | CTSSHSNRTQLTRGGNQPQHF | TGCACCAGCAGCCACAGTAACCGTACCCAGCTCACTCGGGGGGGCAATCAGCCCCAGCATTTT
TRBJ2-2 | - | TRBV6-4 | - | CASSGDQGSGELFF | TGTGCCAGCAGTGGGGACCAGGGTTCCGGGGAGCTGTTTTTT
TRBJ1-4 | - | TRBV12-3/TRBV12-4 | - | CASSHPYWEKLFF | TGTGCCAGCAGTCACCCCTATTGGGAAAAACTGTTTTTT
TRBJ1-5 | - | TRBV27 | once | CASSLSMFRDNQPQHF | TGTGCCAGCAGTTTATCGATGTTCAGGGATAATCAGCCCCAGCATTTT
TRBJ2-7 | TRBD1 | TRBV15 | - | CATSRDPGQGGEQYF | TGTGCCACCAGCAGAGATCCGGGACAGGGTGGCGAGCAGTACTTC
TRBJ2-1 | TRBD1 | TRBV7-9 | - | CASSPDRDEQFF | TGTGCCAGCAGCCCGGACAGGGATGAGCAGTTCTTC
TRBJ1-2 | - | TRBV21-1 | - | CASSKVREGGRGYGYTF | TGTGCCAGCAGCAAAGTCCGGGAGGGGGGTAGAGGGTATGGCTACACCTTC